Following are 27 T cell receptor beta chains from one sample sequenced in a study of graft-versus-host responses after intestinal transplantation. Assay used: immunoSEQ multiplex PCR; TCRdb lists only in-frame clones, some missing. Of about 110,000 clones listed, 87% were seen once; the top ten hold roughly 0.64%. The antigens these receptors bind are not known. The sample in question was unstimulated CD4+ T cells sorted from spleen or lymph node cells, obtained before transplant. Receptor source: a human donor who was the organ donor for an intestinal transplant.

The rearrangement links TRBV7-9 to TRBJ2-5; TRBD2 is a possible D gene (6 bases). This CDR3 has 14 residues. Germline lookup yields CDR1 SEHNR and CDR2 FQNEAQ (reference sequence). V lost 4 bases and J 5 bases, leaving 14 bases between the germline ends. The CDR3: CASSSTRSWETQYF. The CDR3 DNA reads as TGTGCCAGCAGCTCGACTAGATCCTGGGAGACCCAGTACTTC.

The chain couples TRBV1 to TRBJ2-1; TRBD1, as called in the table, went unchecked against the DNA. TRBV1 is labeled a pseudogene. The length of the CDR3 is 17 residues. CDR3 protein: CTSSQESGTGGYNEQFF. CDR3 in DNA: TGCACCAGCAGCCAAGAATCGGGGACAGGGGGCTACAATGAGCAGTTCTTC.

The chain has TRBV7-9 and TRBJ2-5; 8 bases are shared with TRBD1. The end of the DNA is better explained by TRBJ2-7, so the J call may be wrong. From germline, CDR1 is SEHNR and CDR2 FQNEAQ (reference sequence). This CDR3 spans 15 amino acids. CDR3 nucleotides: TGTGCCAGCAGCTTAGACGGACAGGGCTCCTACGAGCAGTACTTC. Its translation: CASSLDGQGSYEQYF.

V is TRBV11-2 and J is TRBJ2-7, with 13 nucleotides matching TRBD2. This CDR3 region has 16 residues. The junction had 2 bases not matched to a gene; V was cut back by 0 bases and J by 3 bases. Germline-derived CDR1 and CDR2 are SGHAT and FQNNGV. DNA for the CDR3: TGTGCCAGCAGCTTAGAAAGGACTAGCGGGAGCTACGAGCAGTACTTC. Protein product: CASSLERTSGSYEQYF.

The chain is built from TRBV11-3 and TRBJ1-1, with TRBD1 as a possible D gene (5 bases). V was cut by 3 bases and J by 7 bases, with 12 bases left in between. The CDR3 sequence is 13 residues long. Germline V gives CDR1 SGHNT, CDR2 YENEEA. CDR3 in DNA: TGTGCCAGCAGCTTTTTAGCAGGGATTGAAGCTTTCTTT. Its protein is CASSFLAGIEAFF. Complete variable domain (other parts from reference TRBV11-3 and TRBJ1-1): EAGVVQSPRYKIIEKKQPVAFWCNPISGHNTLYWYLQNLGQGPELLIRYENEEAVDDSQLPKDRFSAERLKGVDSTLKIQPAELGDSAVYLCASSFLAGIEAFFGQGTRLTVV.

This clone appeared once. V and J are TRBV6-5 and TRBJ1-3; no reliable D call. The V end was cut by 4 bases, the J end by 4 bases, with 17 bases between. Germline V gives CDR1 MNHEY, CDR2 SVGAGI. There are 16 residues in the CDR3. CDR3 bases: TGTGCCAGCAGTTCCGACGGAGGGATCGGAGGAAACACCATATATTTT. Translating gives CASSSDGGIGGNTIYF.

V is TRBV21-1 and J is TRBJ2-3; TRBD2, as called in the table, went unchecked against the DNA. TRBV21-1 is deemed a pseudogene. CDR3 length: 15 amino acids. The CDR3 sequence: CASSRTSGSTDTQYF. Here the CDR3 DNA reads TGTGCCAGCAGCAGGACTAGCGGGAGCACAGATACGCAGTATTTT.

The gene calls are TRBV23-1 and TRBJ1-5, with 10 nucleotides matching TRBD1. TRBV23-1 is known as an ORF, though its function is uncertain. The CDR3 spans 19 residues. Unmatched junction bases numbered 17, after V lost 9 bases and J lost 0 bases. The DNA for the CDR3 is TGCGCCAGAAAGAGGCCGGGACAGGGGCGGCCAAATAGCAATCAGCCCCAGCATTTT. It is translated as CARKRPGQGRPNSNQPQHF.

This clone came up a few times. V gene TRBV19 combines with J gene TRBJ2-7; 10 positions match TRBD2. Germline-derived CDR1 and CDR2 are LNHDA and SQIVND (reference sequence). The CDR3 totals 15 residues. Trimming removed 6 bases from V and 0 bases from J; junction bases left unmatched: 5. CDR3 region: CASRLAGAYSYEQYF. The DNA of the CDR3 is TGTGCCAGTAGGCTAGCGGGAGCCTACTCCTACGAGCAGTACTTC.

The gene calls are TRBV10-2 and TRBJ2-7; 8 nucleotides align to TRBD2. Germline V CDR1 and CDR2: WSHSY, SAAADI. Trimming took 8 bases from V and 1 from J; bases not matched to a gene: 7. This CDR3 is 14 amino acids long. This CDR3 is CASRSGRGSYEQYF. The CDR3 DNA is TGCGCCAGCCGAAGCGGGAGAGGTTCCTACGAGCAGTACTTC.

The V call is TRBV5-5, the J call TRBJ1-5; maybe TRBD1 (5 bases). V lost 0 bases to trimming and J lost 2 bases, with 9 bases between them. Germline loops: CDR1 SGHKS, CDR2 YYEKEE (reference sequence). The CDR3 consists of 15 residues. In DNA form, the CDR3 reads TGTGCCAGCAGCTTGGATAGGGGAGGCAATCAGCCCCAGCATTTT. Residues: CASSLDRGGNQPQHF.

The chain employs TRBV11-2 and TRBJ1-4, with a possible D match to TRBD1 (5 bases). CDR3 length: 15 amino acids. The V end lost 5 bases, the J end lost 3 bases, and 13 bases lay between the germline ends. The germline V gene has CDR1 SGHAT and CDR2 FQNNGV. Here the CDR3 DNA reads TGTGCCAGCAGCGAAAGGGGCTTCTCTAATGAAAAACTGTTTTTT. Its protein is CASSERGFSNEKLFF.

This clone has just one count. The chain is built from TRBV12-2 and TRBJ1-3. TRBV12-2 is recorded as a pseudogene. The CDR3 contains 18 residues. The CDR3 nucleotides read TGTGCAAGTCGCTTAGCGAAGATCCTCGCCCTCTCTGGAAACACCATATATTTT. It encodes CASRLAKILALSGNTIYF.

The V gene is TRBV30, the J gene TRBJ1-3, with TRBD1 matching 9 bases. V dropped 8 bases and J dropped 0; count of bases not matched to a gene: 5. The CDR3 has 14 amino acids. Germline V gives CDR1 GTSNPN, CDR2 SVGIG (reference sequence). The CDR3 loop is CAQGQGVSGNTIYF. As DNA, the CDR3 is TGTGCCCAGGGACAGGGAGTCTCTGGAAACACCATATATTTT.

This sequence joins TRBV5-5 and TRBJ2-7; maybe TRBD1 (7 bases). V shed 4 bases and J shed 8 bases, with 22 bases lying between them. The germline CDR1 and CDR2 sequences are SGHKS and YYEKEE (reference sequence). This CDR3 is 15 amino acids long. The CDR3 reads CASSQRPPRGEKQYF. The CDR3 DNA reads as TGTGCCAGCAGCCAACGACCGCCCAGGGGGGAAAAGCAGTACTTC.

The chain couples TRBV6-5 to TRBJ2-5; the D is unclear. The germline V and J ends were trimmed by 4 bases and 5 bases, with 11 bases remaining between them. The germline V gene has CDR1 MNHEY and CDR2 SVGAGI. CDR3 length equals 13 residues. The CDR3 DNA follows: TGTGCCAGCAGTTCGACGGTGGGGGAGACCCAGTACTTC. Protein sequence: CASSSTVGETQYF.

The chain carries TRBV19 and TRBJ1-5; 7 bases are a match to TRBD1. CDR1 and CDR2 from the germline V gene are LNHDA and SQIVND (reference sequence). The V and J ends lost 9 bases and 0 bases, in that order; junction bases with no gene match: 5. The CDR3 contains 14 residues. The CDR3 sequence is CASGTAYSNQPQHF. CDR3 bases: TGTGCCAGCGGGACAGCATATAGCAATCAGCCCCAGCATTTT.

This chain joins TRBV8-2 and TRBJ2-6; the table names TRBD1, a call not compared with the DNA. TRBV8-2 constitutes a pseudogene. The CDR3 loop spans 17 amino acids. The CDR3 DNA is TGTGGCAGGCTGTTTAAGATAACACAAAGTCGGGCCAACGTCCTGACTTTC. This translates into CGRLFKITQSRANVLTF.

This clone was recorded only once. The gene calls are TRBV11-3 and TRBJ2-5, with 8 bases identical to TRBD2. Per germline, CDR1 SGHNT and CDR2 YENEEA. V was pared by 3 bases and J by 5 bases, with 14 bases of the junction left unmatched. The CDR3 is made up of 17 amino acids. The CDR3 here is CASSLGHLSAGGETQYF. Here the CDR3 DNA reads TGTGCCAGCAGCTTGGGTCACCTATCGGCGGGAGGTGAGACCCAGTACTTC.

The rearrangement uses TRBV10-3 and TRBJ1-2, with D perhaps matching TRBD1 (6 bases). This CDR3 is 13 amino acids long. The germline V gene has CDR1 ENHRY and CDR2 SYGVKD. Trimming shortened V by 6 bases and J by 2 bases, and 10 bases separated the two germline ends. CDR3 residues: CAIREGQNYGYTF. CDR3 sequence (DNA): TGTGCCATCAGGGAGGGACAAAACTATGGCTACACCTTC.

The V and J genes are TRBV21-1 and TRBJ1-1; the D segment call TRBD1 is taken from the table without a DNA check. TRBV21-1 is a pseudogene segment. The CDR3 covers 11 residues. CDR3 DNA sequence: TGTGCCACCGCAAGTCCGTACAGAAAAGTGTTT. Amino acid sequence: CATASPYRKVF.

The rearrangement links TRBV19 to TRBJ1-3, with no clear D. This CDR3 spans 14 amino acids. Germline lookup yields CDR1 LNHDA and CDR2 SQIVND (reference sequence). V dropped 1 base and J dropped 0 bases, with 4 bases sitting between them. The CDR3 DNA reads TGTGCCAGTAGTATAGTCCTCTCTGGAAACACCATATATTTT. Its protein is CASSIVLSGNTIYF.

Here the CDR3 DNA reads TGTGCCAGCAGTTATTGGGGGTCCAAGGGCACTGAAGCTTTCTTT. It yields the protein CASSYWGSKGTEAFF. The chain recombines TRBV6-6 with TRBJ1-1; weak D call: TRBD1 (5 bases). Germline V lookup: CDR1 MNHNY, CDR2 SVGAGI (reference sequence). Trimming pared 3 bases from V and 4 bases from J, leaving 15 bases between. The CDR3 sequence is 15 residues long.

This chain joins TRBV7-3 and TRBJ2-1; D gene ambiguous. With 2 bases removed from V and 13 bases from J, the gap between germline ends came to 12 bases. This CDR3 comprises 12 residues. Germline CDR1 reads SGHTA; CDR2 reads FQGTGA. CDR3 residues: CASSLGVGPQFF. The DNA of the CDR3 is TGTGCCAGCAGCTTAGGTGTTGGCCCCCAGTTCTTC.

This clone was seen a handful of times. The CDR3: CASSRSEYNEQFF. CDR3 DNA sequence: TGTGCCAGCAGTAGATCCGAATACAATGAGCAGTTCTTC. V gene TRBV6-5 combines with J gene TRBJ2-1; D is undetermined. Germline V gene lookup returns CDR1 MNHEY and CDR2 SVGAGI. This CDR3 is built from 13 residues. Trimming removed 5 bases at V and 4 bases at J, with 9 bases between.

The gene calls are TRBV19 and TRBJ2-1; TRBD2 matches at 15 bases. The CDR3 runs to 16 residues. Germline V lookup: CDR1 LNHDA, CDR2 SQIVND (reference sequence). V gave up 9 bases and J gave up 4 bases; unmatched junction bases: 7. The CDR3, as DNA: TGTGCCAGCCGGACTAGCGGGGGGGCACAATACAATGAGCAGTTCTTC. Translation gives CASRTSGGAQYNEQFF.

In DNA form, the CDR3 reads TGTGCCAGCAGTTTACTACCGGGACAGGGATATGGCTACACCTTC. Its translation is CASSLLPGQGYGYTF. The J gene is TRBJ1-2, the V gene TRBV28, with 9 bases lining up with TRBD1. The CDR3 runs to 15 residues. Germline V lookup: CDR1 MDHEN, CDR2 SYDVKM. Trimming removed 2 bases from V and 5 bases from J; junction bases left unmatched: 6.